This note documents a single T cell receptor beta chain sequence. Antigen unknown. The data belong to a study of identical twins. Trimming took 4 bases from V and 7 from J, leaving 13 bases between them. This CDR3 has 13 residues. Germline V CDR1 and CDR2: LGHDT, YNNKEL (reference sequence). The study's findings and limits: Conclusions rested on cross-sectional statistics rather than following the same donors. Cord blood's abundant beta clonotypes had fewer insertions, unlike memory repertoires. Within beta out-of-frame sequences, the excess sharing observed between twins was weaker.

TCRdb called the 5' RACE reads again in MiXCR, with one record for every CDR3 protein. The sample comprises some 570,000 distinct CDR3 sequences, 20% to 25% of which are singletons, and approximately 0.49% rests with the top ten. The same sample was also used in a study of yellow fever vaccine responses in identical twins.

The receptor comes from a woman between 18 and 30 years old in good health. The chain joins TRBV3-1 to TRBJ1-1; tentative D call: TRBD1 (5 bases). The sample consisted of CD4+ T cells sorted from blood. The CDR3 DNA reads TGTGCCAGCAGCCTCGGCGGGGGGATTGAAGCTTTCTTT. Amino acid sequence: CASSLGGGIEAFF. The whole variable domain, remainder taken from reference TRBV3-1 and TRBJ1-1, is DTAVSQTPKYLVTQMGNDKSIKCEQNLGHDTMYWYKQDSKKFLKIMFSYNNKELIINETVPNRFSPKSPDKAHLNLHINSLELGDSAVYFCASSLGGGIEAFFGQGTRLTVV.